The 31 T cell receptor beta chains below all came from one sample that was sequenced in a study of blood T cell repertoires in COVID-19. Here immunoSEQ multiplex PCR was the method, and the copy in TCRdb shows in-frame clones only, minus some. The sample records tens of thousands of clones, around 86% being singletons. The sequencing input was peripheral blood. Receptors originate from a man between 70 and 80 years old with active or convalescent COVID-19.

This chain uses TRBV28 with TRBJ1-5, with D possibly matching TRBD1 (6 bases). The CDR3 runs 16 residues. V shed 4 bases and J shed 4 bases, with 17 bases lying between them. Germline CDR1 reads MDHEN; CDR2 reads SYDVKM. This CDR3 is CASSSQQGERNQPQHF. In DNA form, the CDR3 reads TGTGCCAGCAGTTCCCAACAGGGAGAAAGGAATCAGCCCCAGCATTTT.

The chain joins TRBV9 to TRBJ1-6; 8 positions agree with TRBD1. This CDR3 has 16 residues. V shed 3 bases, J shed 0 bases, and the junction held 2 bases outside the gene matches. Germline CDR1 reads SGDLS; CDR2 reads YYNGEE. Here the CDR3 reads CASSAGTGSYNSPLHF. CDR3 sequence (DNA): TGTGCCAGCAGCGCGGGGACAGGCTCCTATAATTCACCCCTCCACTTT.

V is TRBV28 and J is TRBJ2-7, with 10 bases lining up with TRBD1. The CDR3 length is 15 residues. Looked up from germline, CDR1 is MDHEN and CDR2 is SYDVKM. After removal of 5 bases from V and 5 bases from J, the junction contained 9 bases not matched to a gene. CDR3 coding DNA: TGTGCCAGCAGTACGCCGGGACAGGGGACGGACGAGCAGTACTTC. Protein sequence: CASSTPGQGTDEQYF.

This chain links TRBV11-2 with TRBJ2-5; 7 bases are a match to TRBD1. The CDR3 is 16 amino acids. Per the germline V gene, CDR1 is SGHAT and CDR2 is FQNNGV. Losses at the gene ends were 5 bases for V and 4 bases for J; bases not matched to a gene: 13. The DNA for the CDR3 is TGTGCCAGCAGCCGCAGACAGGGAGAGAACTTAGAGACCCAGTACTTC. Its translation is CASSRRQGENLETQYF.

This clone appeared a few times. The chain has TRBV28 and TRBJ1-2; no reliable D call. Germline V gene sequence: CDR1 MDHEN, CDR2 SYDVKM. The CDR3 runs to 13 residues. Trimming left V 3 bases short and J 4 bases short, with 9 bases between. For the CDR3, the DNA is TGTGCCAGCAGTTTCCTTACATCCTATGGCTACACCTTC. Residues: CASSFLTSYGYTF.

This chain joins TRBV4-1 and TRBJ1-1; 7 bases fit TRBD1. The CDR3 extends over 14 amino acids. Germline CDR1 reads MGHRA; CDR2 reads YSYEKL. The junction had 4 bases not matched to a gene; V was cut back by 5 bases and J by 1 base. CDR3 sequence: CASSKQGWNTEAFF. The CDR3 DNA reads TGCGCCAGCAGCAAACAGGGGTGGAACACTGAAGCTTTCTTT.

CDR3: CASSLSGTGNRYTF. The CDR3 DNA follows: TGTGCCAGCAGCTTAAGTGGGACAGGGAATCGCTACACCTTC. This chain links TRBV7-9 with TRBJ1-2; TRBD1 agrees at 9 bases. The CDR3 covers 14 residues. Germline CDR1 is SEHNR and CDR2 is FQNEAQ (reference sequence). J was trimmed by 9 bases and V by 2 bases; bases with no gene match: 7.

This clone was observed a few times. The chain recombines TRBV21-1 with TRBJ1-5. TRBV21-1 is recorded as a pseudogene. CDR3 length: 17 amino acids. Here the CDR3 DNA reads TGTGCCAGCAGCAAAGAGGAGCAGTCAAGCGCGAATCAGCCCCAGCATTTT. Its translation is CASSKEEQSSANQPQHF.

This chain links TRBV5-5 with TRBJ1-1; 8 positions match TRBD1. The CDR3 runs 13 residues. The V gene end was trimmed by 1 base and the J gene end by 4 bases; junction bases not matched to a gene: 0. CDR1 is SGHKS, CDR2 YYEKEE, per germline (reference sequence). CDR3 protein: CASSLQGATEAFF. In nucleotides, the CDR3 is TGTGCCAGCAGCTTGCAGGGGGCCACTGAAGCTTTCTTT.

This clone appeared a few times. The chain couples TRBV19 to TRBJ2-3; 12 bases map to TRBD2. CDR1 LNHDA and CDR2 SQIVND come from the germline V gene (reference sequence). Losses at the gene ends were 0 bases for V and 5 bases for J; bases not matched to a gene: 3. The CDR3 extends over 16 amino acids. Here the CDR3 DNA reads TGTGCCAGTAGTATAGATTTGACTAGCGGGAGAGATACGCAGTATTTT. Translating gives CASSIDLTSGRDTQYF.

The chain has TRBV12-3 or TRBV12-4 and TRBJ1-1, with D unresolved. V lost 1 base, J lost 7 bases, and 4 bases lay in between. This CDR3 is 11 amino acids long. For the CDR3, the DNA is TGTGCCAGCAGTTTAGGCTATGAAGCTTTCTTT. Translating gives CASSLGYEAFF.

This clone appeared a few times. The chain employs TRBV5-4 and TRBJ1-6, with 8 nucleotides matching TRBD1. Germline V gene lookup returns CDR1 SGHNT and CDR2 YYREEE (reference sequence). Unmatched junction bases numbered 5, after V lost 5 bases and J lost 7 bases. There are 14 residues in the CDR3. The DNA of the CDR3 is TGTGCCAGCAGGTTTGGACAGGGCAATTCACCCCTCCACTTT. Its protein product is CASRFGQGNSPLHF.

To note about this clone: Other DNA sequences of this sample code for an identical CDR3. The chain combines TRBV30 with TRBJ1-4, with D hard to call. V was pared by 0 bases and J by 8 bases, with 7 bases between. The germline gives CDR1 GTSNPN, CDR2 SVGIG (reference sequence). CDR3 length equals 12 residues. CDR3 sequence reads: CAWSVLREKLFF. Written as DNA, the CDR3 is TGTGCCTGGAGTGTTTTGCGGGAAAAACTGTTTTTT.

V usage is TRBV7-9 and J usage is TRBJ1-5, with 7 nucleotides matching TRBD1. V shed 5 bases, J shed 6 bases, and the junction held 7 bases outside the gene matches. Germline loops: CDR1 SEHNR, CDR2 FQNEAQ (reference sequence). This CDR3 contains 14 residues. The CDR3: CASSRDSGVQPQHF. The CDR3 nucleotides read TGTGCCAGCAGCCGGGACAGTGGGGTTCAGCCCCAGCATTTT.

This rearrangement joins TRBV10-3 to TRBJ2-3, with TRBD2 as a possible D gene (6 bases). CDR1 is ENHRY, CDR2 SYGVKD, per germline. V was pared by 6 bases and J by 0 bases, with 7 bases between. The CDR3 contains 13 residues. Here the CDR3 DNA reads TGTGCCATCAGGGGAGGAAGCACAGATACGCAGTATTTT. Translation: CAIRGGSTDTQYF.

This chain connects TRBV18 to TRBJ1-4; D is possibly TRBD1 (5 bases). The V gene lost 2 bases and the J gene lost 7 bases, with 14 bases spanning the gap. Germline CDR1 reads KGHSH; CDR2 reads LQKENI. The CDR3 totals 15 residues. The CDR3 DNA reads TGTGCCAGCTCACCAGGACAACCCCTCGGTGAAAAACTGTTTTTT. Amino acid sequence: CASSPGQPLGEKLFF.

V gene TRBV28 combines with J gene TRBJ2-5; D possibly corresponds to TRBD2 (6 bases). The CDR3 has 17 amino acids. V lost 5 bases and J 4 bases, leaving 23 bases between the germline ends. CDR1 is MDHEN, CDR2 SYDVKM, per germline. CDR3 protein: CASSAETVSWGGETQYF. CDR3 nucleotide sequence: TGTGCCAGCAGTGCCGAAACGGTGTCATGGGGAGGAGAGACCCAGTACTTC.

The V gene is TRBV7-2, the J gene TRBJ1-3, with no clear D. Trimming took 3 bases from V and 0 from J, leaving 6 bases between them. CDR1 is SGHTA, CDR2 FQGNSA, per germline. The CDR3 totals 14 residues. The CDR3 protein is CASSFMSSGNTIYF. CDR3 nucleotides: TGTGCCAGCAGCTTCATGAGCTCTGGAAACACCATATATTTT.

The genes are TRBV4-1 and TRBJ2-1; perhaps TRBD2 as D (5 bases). V lost 0 bases, J lost 3 bases, and 15 bases lay in between. The CDR3 length is 17 residues. The germline gives CDR1 MGHRA, CDR2 YSYEKL. The CDR3 region is CASSQEWSRLYYNEQFF. As DNA, the CDR3 is TGCGCCAGCAGCCAAGAGTGGTCTAGACTATACTACAATGAGCAGTTCTTC.

The chain joins TRBV7-9 to TRBJ1-6; D perhaps matches TRBD1 (6 bases). Trimming took off 0 bases at V and 5 bases at J, with 8 bases between the two ends. The CDR3 is 15 residues long. Per the germline V gene, CDR1 is SEHNR and CDR2 is FQNEAQ (reference sequence). The CDR3 nucleotides are TGTGCCAGCAGCTTAGCACAGGGAGATAATTCACCCCTCCACTTT. It codes for CASSLAQGDNSPLHF.

This clone has just one count. This rearrangement joins TRBV6-5 to TRBJ1-2, with D unclear. CDR3 length: 14 amino acids. Germline CDR1 reads MNHEY; CDR2 reads SVGAGI. Between the trimmed V and J ends, which lost 2 bases and 2 bases, there was a span of 9 bases. The CDR3 is CASSYLQSNYGYTF. In DNA form, the CDR3 reads TGTGCCAGCAGTTACCTACAGTCCAACTATGGCTACACCTTC.

The V gene is TRBV5-4, the J gene TRBJ2-7; D is unclear. V dropped 3 bases and J dropped 7 bases, with 8 bases sitting between them. CDR1 SGHNT and CDR2 YYREEE come from the germline V gene (reference sequence). There are 11 residues in the CDR3. The CDR3: CASSWSDEQYF. CDR3 in DNA: TGTGCCAGCAGCTGGTCAGATGAGCAGTACTTC.

The count of this clone is one. The chain links TRBV11-2 to TRBJ1-2; D call uncertain. CDR3 length: 15 residues. Trimming left V 5 bases short and J 3 bases short, with 16 bases between. Germline CDR1 reads SGHAT; CDR2 reads FQNNGV. DNA for the CDR3: TGTGCCAGCAGCCCCGCGGCCAGAGAGCACTATGGCTACACCTTC. Amino acid sequence: CASSPAAREHYGYTF.

The chain recombines TRBV28 with TRBJ1-1; D gene unclear. The CDR3 sequence is 15 residues long. Trimming removed 3 bases at V and 4 bases at J, with 15 bases between. CDR1 and CDR2 from the germline V gene are MDHEN and SYDVKM. The CDR3 sequence is CASSFGGSWGTEAFF. CDR3 bases: TGTGCCAGCAGTTTTGGAGGGAGTTGGGGCACTGAAGCTTTCTTT.

This chain connects TRBV7-6 to TRBJ2-3; 9 positions match TRBD1. The CDR3 covers 15 residues. Germline CDR1 is SGHVS and CDR2 is FNYEAQ. Germline trimming cut 6 bases from V and 2 bases from J; bases unmatched to any gene: 6. The CDR3 sequence: CASRRTGEITDTQYF. The CDR3 nucleotides are TGTGCCAGCAGGCGGACAGGGGAGATCACAGATACGCAGTATTTT. The entire variable domain, with the rest obtained from reference TRBV7-6 and TRBJ2-3, is as follows: GAGVSQSPRYKVTKRGQDVALRCDPISGHVSLYWYRQALGQGPEFLTYFNYEAQQDKSGLPNDRFSAERPEGSISTLTIQRTEQRDSAMYRCASRRTGEITDTQYFGPGTRLTVL.

The chain has TRBV19 and TRBJ1-6; 9 positions match TRBD1. CDR1 is LNHDA and CDR2 is SQIVND in the germline V gene (reference sequence). The V and J ends lost 8 bases and 7 bases, in that order; junction bases with no gene match: 6. The CDR3 has 14 amino acids. The chain's CDR3 is CASSTGTGNSPLHF. The DNA of the CDR3 is TGTGCCAGTTCCACCGGGACAGGGAATTCACCCCTCCACTTT.

This chain connects TRBV3-1 (or the pseudogene TRBV3-2) to TRBJ1-2; the D gene is possibly TRBD1 (5 bases). This CDR3 contains 14 residues. V was trimmed by 4 bases and J by 3 bases, leaving 12 bases between them. Looked up from germline, CDR1 is LGHDT and CDR2 is YNNKEL (reference sequence). In DNA, the CDR3 is TGTGCCAGCAGCCCCGTCGGGGGGTACTATGGCTACACCTTC. This sequence encodes CASSPVGGYYGYTF.

The CDR3 DNA reads TGTGCCTGCAGAGGGAGGGTGAACTACAATGAGCAGTTCTTC. Translation: CACRGRVNYNEQFF. The chain is built from TRBV30 and TRBJ2-1; 7 bases line up with TRBD2. Germline-derived CDR1 and CDR2 are GTSNPN and SVGIG (reference sequence). This CDR3 contains 14 residues. V lost 6 bases and J lost 3; bases outside the gene matches: 8.

This chain connects TRBV28 to TRBJ2-7; 14 bases agree with TRBD2. Germline lookup yields CDR1 MDHEN and CDR2 SYDVKM. V trimming: 7 bases; J trimming: 6 bases; junction bases outside the gene matches: 8. This CDR3 region has 15 residues. This CDR3 reads CASTPGGLAGVEQYF. In DNA form, the CDR3 reads TGTGCCAGCACGCCTGGGGGACTAGCGGGAGTCGAGCAGTACTTC.

This chain joins TRBV5-5 and TRBJ2-5; 11 nucleotides line up with TRBD1. The CDR3 sequence is 16 residues long. Germline CDR1 and CDR2: SGHKS and YYEKEE (reference sequence). Losses at the gene ends were 0 bases for V and 5 bases for J; bases not matched to a gene: 6. CDR3 DNA: TGTGCCAGCAGCTTGGCGGACAGGGGGCGCGGCGAGACCCAGTACTTC. Translation gives CASSLADRGRGETQYF. Full variable domain (outside the CDR3, taken from reference TRBV5-5 and TRBJ2-5): DAGVTQSPTHLIKTRGQQVTLRCSPISGHKSVSWYQQVLGQGPQFIFQYYEKEERGRGNFPDRFSARQFPNYSSELNVNALLLGDSALYLCASSLADRGRGETQYFGPGTRLLVL.

The chain uses TRBV7-2 and TRBJ1-3; 7 positions match TRBD1. V trimming: 4 bases; J trimming: 3 bases; junction bases outside the gene matches: 3. This CDR3 is 14 amino acids long. Germline V gives CDR1 SGHTA, CDR2 FQGNSA. The CDR3: CASSSTGYGNTIYF. CDR3 in DNA: TGTGCCAGCAGCTCGACAGGGTATGGAAACACCATATATTTT.